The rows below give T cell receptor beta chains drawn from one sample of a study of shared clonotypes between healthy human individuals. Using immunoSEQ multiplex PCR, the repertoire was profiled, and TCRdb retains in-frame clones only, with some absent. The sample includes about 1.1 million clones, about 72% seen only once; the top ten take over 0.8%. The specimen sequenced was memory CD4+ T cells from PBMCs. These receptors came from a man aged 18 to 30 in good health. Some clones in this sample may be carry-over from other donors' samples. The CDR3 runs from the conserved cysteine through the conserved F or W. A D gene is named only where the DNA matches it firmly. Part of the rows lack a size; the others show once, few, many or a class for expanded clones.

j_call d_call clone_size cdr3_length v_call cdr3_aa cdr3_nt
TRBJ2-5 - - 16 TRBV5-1 CASTLPVGGAGETQYF TGCGCCAGCACCCTCCCAGTTGGGGGGGCAGGTGAGACCCAGTACTTC
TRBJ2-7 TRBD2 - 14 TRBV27 CASSFSGRAGEQYF TGTGCCAGCAGTTTCTCCGGGAGGGCCGGCGAGCAGTACTTC
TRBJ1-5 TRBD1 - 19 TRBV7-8 CASSQRTGGLGWSNQPQHF TGTGCCAGCAGCCAGAGGACAGGGGGGTTAGGATGGAGCAATCAGCCCCAGCATTTT
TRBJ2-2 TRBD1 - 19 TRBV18 CASSYSGTGAPTNTGELFF TGTGCCAGCAGTTATTCCGGGACAGGGGCTCCCACGAACACCGGGGAGCTGTTTTTT
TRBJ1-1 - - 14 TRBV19 CASSRGSRNTEAFF TGTGCCAGTTCTCGAGGGAGTCGGAACACTGAAGCTTTCTTT
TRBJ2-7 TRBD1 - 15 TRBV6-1 CASTPRQGGSYEQYF TGTGCCAGCACCCCGAGACAGGGGGGGTCCTACGAGCAGTACTTC
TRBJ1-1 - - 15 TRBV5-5 CASSLSVRGNTEAFF TGTGCCAGCAGCTTGTCGGTACGGGGGAACACTGAAGCTTTCTTT
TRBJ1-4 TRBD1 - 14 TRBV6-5 CASSATGLGEKLFF TGTGCCAGCAGTGCGACAGGGTTGGGCGAAAAACTGTTTTTT
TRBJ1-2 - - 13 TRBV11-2 CASSLDRDYGYTF TGTGCCAGCAGCTTAGACAGGGACTATGGCTACACCTTC
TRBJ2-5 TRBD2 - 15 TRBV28 CASSSVERERKTQYF TGTGCCAGCAGTTCCGTGGAGCGGGAGAGAAAGACCCAGTACTTC
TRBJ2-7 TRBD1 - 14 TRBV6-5 CASSTGQGSYEQYF TGTGCCAGCAGTACGGGACAGGGATCCTACGAGCAGTACTTC
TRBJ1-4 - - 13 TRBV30 CAWSVQGGEKLFF TGTGCCTGGAGTGTCCAGGGAGGGGAAAAACTGTTTTTT
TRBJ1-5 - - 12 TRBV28 CASSLAHQPQHF TGTGCCAGCAGTTTAGCTCATCAGCCCCAGCATTTT
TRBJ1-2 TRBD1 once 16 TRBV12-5 CASGWTGQGVSYGYTF TGTGCTAGTGGTTGGACGGGACAGGGGGTTAGCTATGGCTACACCTTC
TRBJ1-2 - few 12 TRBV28 CASSLDTHGYTF TGTGCCAGCAGTCTTGACACCCATGGCTACACCTTC
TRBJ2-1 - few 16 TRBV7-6 CASSPAGGNFYNEQFF TGTGCCAGCAGCCCCGCGGGCGGGAACTTCTACAATGAGCAGTTCTTC
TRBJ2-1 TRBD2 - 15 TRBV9 CASSVVSGGHNEQFF TGTGCCAGCAGCGTAGTTAGCGGGGGCCACAATGAGCAGTTCTTC
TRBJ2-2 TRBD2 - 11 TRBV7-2 CASSGLAELFF TGTGCCAGCAGTGGACTAGCGGAGCTGTTTTTT
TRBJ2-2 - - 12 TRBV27 CASSRWTGELFF TGTGCCAGCAGTCGGTGGACCGGGGAGCTGTTTTTT
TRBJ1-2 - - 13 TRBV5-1 CASSLGRGHGYTF TGCGCCAGCAGCTTGGGGCGGGGACATGGCTACACCTTC
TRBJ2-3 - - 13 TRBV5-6 CASSLHGIDTQYF TGTGCCAGCAGCCTACACGGGATAGATACGCAGTATTTT
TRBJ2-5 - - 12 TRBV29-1 CSVVSSGETQYF TGCAGCGTTGTCTCGAGCGGAGAGACCCAGTACTTC
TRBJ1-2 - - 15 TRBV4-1 CASSQPTLRRYGYTF TGCGCCAGCAGCCAACCGACACTACGCAGGTATGGCTACACCTTC
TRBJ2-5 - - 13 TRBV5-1 CASSLGGDETQYF TGCGCCAGCAGCTTGGGGGGAGATGAGACCCAGTACTTC
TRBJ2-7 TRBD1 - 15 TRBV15 CATSRGQGDAYEQYF TGTGCCACCAGCAGAGGACAGGGCGACGCCTACGAGCAGTACTTC
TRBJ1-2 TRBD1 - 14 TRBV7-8 CASSLSGTGTGYTF TGTGCCAGCAGCTTATCCGGGACAGGGACTGGCTACACCTTC
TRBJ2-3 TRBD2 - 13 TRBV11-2 CASSFREGDTQYF TGTGCCAGCAGCTTCCGGGAGGGTGATACGCAGTATTTT
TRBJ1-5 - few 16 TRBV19 CASMPAGGIVGQPQHF TGTGCCAGTATGCCAGCGGGCGGGATAGTAGGTCAGCCCCAGCATTTT
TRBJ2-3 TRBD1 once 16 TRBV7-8 CASSFLAGGRTDTQYF TGTGCCAGCAGCTTCCTTGCAGGGGGCCGCACAGATACGCAGTATTTT
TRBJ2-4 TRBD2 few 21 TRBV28 CASSLFQSASGSRLAKNIQYF TGTGCCAGCAGTTTATTTCAGTCGGCTAGCGGGAGTAGATTAGCCAAAAACATTCAGTACTTC
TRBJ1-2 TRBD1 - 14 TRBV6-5 CASSNPGTEYGYTF TGTGCCAGCAGTAACCCCGGGACAGAGTATGGCTACACCTTC
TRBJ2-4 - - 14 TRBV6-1 CASSALSSRGIQYF TGTGCCAGCAGTGCCCTTTCTAGCCGGGGGATTCAGTACTTC
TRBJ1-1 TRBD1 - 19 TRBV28 CASSHSPGQGARWDTEAFF TGTGCCAGCAGTCACTCACCGGGACAGGGGGCGAGGTGGGACACTGAAGCTTTCTTT
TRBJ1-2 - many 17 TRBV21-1 CASSNRQGESGFYGYTF TGTGCCAGCAGCAACCGACAGGGGGAGTCCGGCTTCTATGGCTACACCTTC
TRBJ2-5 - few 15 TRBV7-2 CASSLDAGTEETQYF TGTGCCAGCAGCTTAGATGCGGGAACTGAAGAGACCCAGTACTTC
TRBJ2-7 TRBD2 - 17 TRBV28 CASSYTSGDFWGYEQYF TGTGCCAGCAGTTATACTAGCGGAGACTTCTGGGGTTACGAGCAGTACTTC
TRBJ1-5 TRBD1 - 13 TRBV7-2 CASSSDRAQPQHF TGTGCCAGCAGCTCCGACAGGGCCCAGCCCCAGCATTTT
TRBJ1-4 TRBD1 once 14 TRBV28 CASREQGAGEKLFF TGTGCCAGCAGGGAACAGGGGGCAGGGGAAAAACTGTTTTTT
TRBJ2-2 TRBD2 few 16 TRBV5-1 CASSAGRASSTGELFF TGCGCCAGCAGTGCCGGGAGGGCCTCTAGCACCGGGGAGCTGTTTTTT
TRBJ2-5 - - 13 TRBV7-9 CASSRVRKETQYF TGTGCCAGCTCCAGGGTTCGAAAAGAGACCCAGTACTTC
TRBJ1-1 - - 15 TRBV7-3 CASSPSDTRNTEAFF TGTGCCAGCAGCCCCTCGGACACTAGAAACACTGAAGCTTTCTTT
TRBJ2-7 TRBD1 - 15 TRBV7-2 CASSLAQGQGYEQYF TGTGCCAGCAGCTTAGCGCAAGGACAGGGCTACGAGCAGTACTTC
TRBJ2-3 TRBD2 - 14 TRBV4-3 CASSQDLVAGSQYF TGCGCCAGCAGCCAAGATTTGGTAGCGGGTTCCCAGTATTTT